Listed here are 14 T cell receptor beta chains from one sample, sequenced in a study of CD8 T cells in ankylosing spondylitis. TCRdb re-derived calls from the 5' RACE reads in MiXCR, one entry per CDR3 protein. The sample shows 300,000 to 400,000 distinct CDR3 sequences, 20% to 25% of them seen only once. The sequencing input was blood, either unsorted or a sorted T cell fraction (not recorded which). The receptors shown here come from a male donor with ankylosing spondylitis or in good health (not recorded which).

The gene calls are TRBV10-3 and TRBJ2-7, with unresolved D. The CDR3 extends over 13 amino acids. Germline V gives CDR1 ENHRY, CDR2 SYGVKD. V was clipped by 6 bases and J by 3 bases, with 12 bases between them. CDR3 amino acids: CAISPSESYEQYF. CDR3 DNA: TGTGCCATCAGCCCTAGTGAGAGCTACGAGCAGTACTTC.

This clonotype was seen only a few times. A much larger clone differs from this one at a single base, so this may be a read error. The CDR3 end shows no conserved phenylalanine or tryptophan, and so a read error is likely. V is TRBV12-3 or TRBV12-4 and J is TRBJ2-2; perhaps TRBD2 as D (6 bases). V shed 3 bases and J shed 4 bases, with 6 bases lying between them. The CDR3 is 13 amino acids. The CDR3 spells CASSLGGTGELFS. In DNA form, the CDR3 reads TGTGCCAGCAGTTTGGGGGGCACCGGGGAGCTGTTTTCT.

A word on this clonotype: Germline and junction disagree at one end, which may indicate a read error. This chain uses TRBV7-7 with TRBJ2-5; no firm D call. Germline V gene sequence: CDR1 SSHAT, CDR2 FNYEAQ (reference sequence). CDR3 size: 13 residues. Here the CDR3 reads CASSTSVLETQYF. CDR3 sequence (DNA): TGTGCTAGCAGCACCAGTGTCCTGGAGACCCAGTACTTC.

The genes are TRBV29-1 and TRBJ2-3; 12 bases match TRBD2. The junction had 8 bases not matched to a gene; V was cut back by 4 bases and J by 3 bases. The length of the CDR3 is 16 residues. CDR1 is SQVTM and CDR2 is ANQGSEA in the germline V gene. CDR3 coding DNA: TGCAGCGTTGTTCTAGCGGGGGGGCGATGGACAGATACGCAGTATTTT. Amino acid sequence: CSVVLAGGRWTDTQYF.

This clonotype was seen more than once but under ten times. The V call is TRBV7-3, the J call TRBJ2-5, with D possibly TRBD1 on 6 matching bases. V gave up 5 bases and J gave up 5 bases, with 15 bases separating them. There are 14 residues in the CDR3. Germline CDR1 SGHTA, CDR2 FQGTGA. Here the CDR3 reads CASSPSTGRETQYF. DNA of the CDR3: TGTGCCAGCAGCCCCTCGACAGGTCGTGAGACCCAGTACTTC.

This rearrangement joins TRBV12-3 or TRBV12-4 to TRBJ2-3, with D tentatively TRBD1 or TRBD2 (6 bases each). This CDR3 has 18 amino acids. Trimming stripped 4 bases from V and 1 base from J, with 21 bases between. The CDR3 region is CASSSSHWSRGGTDTQYF. CDR3 DNA sequence: TGTGCCAGCAGTTCATCCCACTGGTCAAGGGGGGGCACAGATACGCAGTATTTT.

The chain couples TRBV11-2 to TRBJ2-1; 14 nucleotides agree with TRBD2. V lost 5 bases to trimming and J lost 3 bases; unmatched junction nucleotides: 15. CDR1 and CDR2 from the germline V gene are SGHAT and FQNNGV. CDR3 length equals 20 residues. DNA for the CDR3: TGTGCCAGCAGCCCCCTCGAGGCGGGGACTAGCGGGGGATACTACAATGAGCAGTTCTTC. Its protein is CASSPLEAGTSGGYYNEQFF.

The chain employs TRBV7-9 and TRBJ2-7; D possibly corresponds to TRBD1 (6 bases). Germline V gene lookup returns CDR1 SEHNR and CDR2 FQNEAQ (reference sequence). The V gene lost 4 bases and the J gene lost 4 bases, with 14 bases spanning the gap. This CDR3 has 14 amino acids. CDR3 in amino acids: CASSSSGHRYEQYF. For the CDR3, the DNA is TGTGCCAGCAGCTCGTCGGGACACCGTTACGAGCAGTACTTC.

This clonotype was observed a handful of times. The CDR3 sequence is CASTRDRGYEQYF. The DNA of the CDR3 is TGTGCCAGCACCAGGGACAGGGGCTACGAGCAGTACTTC. This rearrangement joins TRBV27 to TRBJ2-7, with TRBD1 identical over 10 bases. Germline V gene lookup returns CDR1 MNHEY and CDR2 SMNVEV (reference sequence). The V and J ends lost 7 bases and 3 bases, in that order; junction bases with no gene match: 3. This CDR3 contains 13 residues.

The rearrangement links TRBV5-1 to TRBJ2-5; 13 positions agree with TRBD2. V trimming: 0 bases; J trimming: 7 bases; junction bases outside the gene matches: 9. CDR1 is SGHRS and CDR2 is YFSETQ in the germline V gene. This CDR3 comprises 17 residues. The CDR3 DNA follows: TGCGCCAGCAGCTTGGAACTAGCGGGGGGGCCTTACGGGACCCAGTACTTC. Encoded protein: CASSLELAGGPYGTQYF.

The V call is TRBV29-1, the J call TRBJ2-3; D call uncertain. This CDR3 is 13 amino acids long. V dropped 6 bases and J dropped 2 bases, with 12 bases sitting between them. Germline values: CDR1 SQVTM, CDR2 ANQGSEA. CDR3 sequence (DNA): TGCAGCGTGCCGGGCAGCCCCACAGATACGCAGTATTTT. Protein sequence: CSVPGSPTDTQYF.

This clonotype was recorded a few times. J is TRBJ2-1 and V is TRBV5-6, with a weak D call TRBD1 (6 bases). The V and J ends lost 2 bases and 6 bases respectively, with 12 bases between them. Germline V gene lookup returns CDR1 SGHDT and CDR2 YYEEEE. This CDR3 has 14 residues. The CDR3 sequence is CASSFGTRSNEQFF. CDR3 sequence (DNA): TGTGCCAGCAGCTTCGGGACACGGTCCAATGAGCAGTTCTTC.

V and J are TRBV12-3 or TRBV12-4 and TRBJ2-5; D unclear. V was trimmed by 5 bases and J by 1 base, leaving 14 bases between them. The CDR3 runs 15 residues. DNA for the CDR3: TGTGCCAGCAGTCAATGGACGGGTCCCCAAGAGACCCAGTACTTC. As protein: CASSQWTGPQETQYF.

This chain joins TRBV7-9 and TRBJ2-5; D uncertain. CDR1 and CDR2 from the germline V gene are SEHNR and FQNEAQ (reference sequence). The CDR3 runs 12 residues. V dropped 5 bases and J dropped 5 bases, with 9 bases sitting between them. The CDR3 loop reads CASSRPEETQYF. DNA of the CDR3: TGTGCCAGCAGCCGCCCCGAGGAGACCCAGTACTTC. The variable domain in full, with the rest retrieved from reference TRBV7-9 and TRBJ2-5, is DTGVSQNPRHKITKRGQNVTFRCDPISEHNRLYWYRQTLGQGPEFLTYFQNEAQLEKSRLLSDRFSAERPKGSFSTLEIQRTEQGDSAMYLCASSRPEETQYFGPGTRLLVL.